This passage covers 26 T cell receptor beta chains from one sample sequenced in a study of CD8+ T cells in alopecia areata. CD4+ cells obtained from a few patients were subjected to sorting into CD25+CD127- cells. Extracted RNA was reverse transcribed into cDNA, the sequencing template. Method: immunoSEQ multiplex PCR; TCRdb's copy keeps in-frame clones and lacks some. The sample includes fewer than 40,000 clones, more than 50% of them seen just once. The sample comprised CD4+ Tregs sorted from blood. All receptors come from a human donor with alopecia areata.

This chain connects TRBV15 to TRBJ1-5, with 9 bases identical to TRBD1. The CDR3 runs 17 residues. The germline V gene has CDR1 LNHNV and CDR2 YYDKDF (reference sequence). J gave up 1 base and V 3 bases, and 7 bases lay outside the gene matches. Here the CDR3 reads CATSSRPGTGSNQPQHF. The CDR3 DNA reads TGTGCCACCAGCAGCCGTCCCGGGACAGGGAGCAATCAGCCCCAGCATTTT.

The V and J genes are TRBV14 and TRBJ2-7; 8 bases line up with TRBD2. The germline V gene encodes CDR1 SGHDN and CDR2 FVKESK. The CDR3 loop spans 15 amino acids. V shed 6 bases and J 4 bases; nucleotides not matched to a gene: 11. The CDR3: CASSPTAGGMYEQYF. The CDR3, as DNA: TGTGCCAGCAGTCCCACCGCGGGGGGTATGTACGAGCAGTACTTC.

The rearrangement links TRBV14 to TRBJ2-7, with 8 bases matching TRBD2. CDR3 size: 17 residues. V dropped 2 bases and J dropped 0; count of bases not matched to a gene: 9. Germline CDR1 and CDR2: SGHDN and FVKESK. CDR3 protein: CASSQMSGGPSSYEQYF. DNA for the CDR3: TGTGCCAGCAGCCAAATGAGCGGGGGCCCCAGCTCCTACGAGCAGTACTTC.

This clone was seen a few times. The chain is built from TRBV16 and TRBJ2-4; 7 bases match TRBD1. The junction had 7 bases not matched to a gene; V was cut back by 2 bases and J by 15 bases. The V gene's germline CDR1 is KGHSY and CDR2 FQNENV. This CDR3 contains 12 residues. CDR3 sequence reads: CASSQVGGDRYF. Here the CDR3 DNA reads TGTGCCAGCAGCCAAGTAGGGGGCGATCGGTACTTC. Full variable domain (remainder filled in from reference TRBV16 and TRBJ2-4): GEEVAQTPKHLVRGEGQKAKLYCAPIKGHSYVFWYQQVLKNEFKFLISFQNENVFDETGMPKERFSAKCLPNSPCSLEIQATKLEDSAVYFCASSQVGGDRYFGAGTRLSVL.

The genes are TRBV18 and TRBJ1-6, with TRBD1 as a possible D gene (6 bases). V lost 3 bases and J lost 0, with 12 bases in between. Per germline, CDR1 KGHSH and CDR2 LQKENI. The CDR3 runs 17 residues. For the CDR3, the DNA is TGTGCCAGCTCACCCCATCAGGGGCTCTCCTATAATTCACCCCTCCACTTT. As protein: CASSPHQGLSYNSPLHF.

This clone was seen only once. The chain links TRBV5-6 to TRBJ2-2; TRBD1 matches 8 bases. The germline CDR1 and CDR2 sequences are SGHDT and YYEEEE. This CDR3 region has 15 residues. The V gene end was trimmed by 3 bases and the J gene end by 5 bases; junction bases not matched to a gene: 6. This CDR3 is CASSWDRRRTGELFF. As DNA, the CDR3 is TGTGCCAGCAGCTGGGACAGGAGAAGGACCGGGGAGCTGTTTTTT.

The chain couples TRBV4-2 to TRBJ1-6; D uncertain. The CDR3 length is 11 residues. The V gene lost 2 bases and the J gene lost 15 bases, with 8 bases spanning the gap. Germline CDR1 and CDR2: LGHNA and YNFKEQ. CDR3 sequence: CASSQSALLHF. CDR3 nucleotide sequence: TGTGCCAGCAGCCAATCAGCACTCCTCCACTTT.

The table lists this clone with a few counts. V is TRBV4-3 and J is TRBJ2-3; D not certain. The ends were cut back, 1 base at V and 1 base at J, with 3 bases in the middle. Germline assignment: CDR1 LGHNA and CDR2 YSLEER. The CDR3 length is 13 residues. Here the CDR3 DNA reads TGCGCCAGCAGCCAAGCGGGCACAGATACGCAGTATTTT. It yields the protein CASSQAGTDTQYF.

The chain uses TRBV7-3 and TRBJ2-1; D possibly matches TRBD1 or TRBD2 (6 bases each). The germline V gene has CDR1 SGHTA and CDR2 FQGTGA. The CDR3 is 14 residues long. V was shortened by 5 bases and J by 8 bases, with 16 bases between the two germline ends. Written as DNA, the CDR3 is TGTGCCAGCAGCCCCAGAGGGGGGTCCGATGAGCAGTTCTTC. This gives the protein CASSPRGGSDEQFF.

CDR3 nucleotides: TGCAGCGTTTTGGCAGGGGACTACGAGCAGTACTTC. Translated, it gives CSVLAGDYEQYF. The chain is built from TRBV29-1 and TRBJ2-7; perhaps TRBD1 as D (6 bases). V was trimmed by 5 bases and J by 3 bases, leaving 11 bases between them. Germline CDR1 is SQVTM and CDR2 is ANQGSEA. The CDR3 is 12 amino acids.

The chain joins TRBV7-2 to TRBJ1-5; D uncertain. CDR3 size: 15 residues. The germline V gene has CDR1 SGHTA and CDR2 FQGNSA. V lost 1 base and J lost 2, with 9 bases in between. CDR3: CASSLGTWGNQPQHF. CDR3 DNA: TGTGCCAGCAGCTTAGGGACCTGGGGCAATCAGCCCCAGCATTTT. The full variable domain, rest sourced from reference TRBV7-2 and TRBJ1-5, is GAGVSQSPSNKVTEKGKDVELRCDPISGHTALYWYRQSLGQGLEFLIYFQGNSAPDKSGLPSDRFSAERTGGSVSTLTIQRTQQEDSAVYLCASSLGTWGNQPQHFGDGTRLSIL.

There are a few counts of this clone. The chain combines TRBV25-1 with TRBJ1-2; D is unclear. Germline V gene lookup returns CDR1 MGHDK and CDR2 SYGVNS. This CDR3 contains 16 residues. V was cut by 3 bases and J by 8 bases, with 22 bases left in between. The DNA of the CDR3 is TGTGCCAGCAGTGACCTTCTAAACCGACGGCCGGACGGCTACACCTTC. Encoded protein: CASSDLLNRRPDGYTF.

CDR3 bases: TGTGCCAGCAGTTACTCCGCAGGACGGGGGCAGGTCGAGCAGTACTTC. Encoded protein: CASSYSAGRGQVEQYF. The chain carries TRBV6-6 and TRBJ2-7; D possibly matches TRBD1 or TRBD2 (6 bases each). This CDR3 spans 16 amino acids. Germline V lookup: CDR1 MNHNY, CDR2 SVGAGI (reference sequence). V lost 0 bases and J 6 bases, leaving 18 bases between the germline ends.

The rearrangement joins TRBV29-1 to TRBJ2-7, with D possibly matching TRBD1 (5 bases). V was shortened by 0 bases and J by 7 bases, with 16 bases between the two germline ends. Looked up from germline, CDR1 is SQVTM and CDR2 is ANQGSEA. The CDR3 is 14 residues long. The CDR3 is CSVEDRTPEREQYF. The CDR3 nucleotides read TGCAGCGTTGAAGATCGGACACCCGAAAGGGAGCAGTACTTC.

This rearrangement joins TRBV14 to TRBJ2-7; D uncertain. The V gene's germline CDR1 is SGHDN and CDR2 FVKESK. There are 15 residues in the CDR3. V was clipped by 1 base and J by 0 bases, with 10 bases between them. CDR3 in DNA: TGTGCCAGCAGCCAAGGTTTAGCATCCTCCTACGAGCAGTACTTC. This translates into CASSQGLASSYEQYF.

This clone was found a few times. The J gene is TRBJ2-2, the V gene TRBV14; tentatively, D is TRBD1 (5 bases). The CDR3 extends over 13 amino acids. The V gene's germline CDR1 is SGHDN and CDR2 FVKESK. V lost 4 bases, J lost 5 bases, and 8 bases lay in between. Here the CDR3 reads CASSPRQTGELFF. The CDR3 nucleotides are TGTGCCAGCAGCCCACGACAGACCGGGGAGCTGTTTTTT.

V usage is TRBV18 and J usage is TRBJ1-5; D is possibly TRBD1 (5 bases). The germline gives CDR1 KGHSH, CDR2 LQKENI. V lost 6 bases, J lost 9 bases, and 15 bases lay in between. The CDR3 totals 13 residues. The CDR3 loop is CASSQQEGAPQHF. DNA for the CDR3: TGTGCCAGCTCCCAGCAAGAAGGGGCGCCCCAGCATTTT.

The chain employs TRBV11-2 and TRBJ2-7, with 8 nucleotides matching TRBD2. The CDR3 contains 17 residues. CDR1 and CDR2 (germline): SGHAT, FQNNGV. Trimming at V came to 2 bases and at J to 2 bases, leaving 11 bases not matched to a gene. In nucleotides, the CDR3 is TGTGCCAGCAGCTTACCTTGGACTAGCAGCGACCCCTACGAGCAGTACTTC. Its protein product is CASSLPWTSSDPYEQYF.

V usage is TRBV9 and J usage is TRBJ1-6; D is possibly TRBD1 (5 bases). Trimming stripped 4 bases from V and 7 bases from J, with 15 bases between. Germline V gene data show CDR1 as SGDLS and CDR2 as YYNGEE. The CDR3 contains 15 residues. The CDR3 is CASSSGGTGNSPLHF. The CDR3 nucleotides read TGTGCCAGCAGCTCAGGAGGGACGGGCAATTCACCCCTCCACTTT.

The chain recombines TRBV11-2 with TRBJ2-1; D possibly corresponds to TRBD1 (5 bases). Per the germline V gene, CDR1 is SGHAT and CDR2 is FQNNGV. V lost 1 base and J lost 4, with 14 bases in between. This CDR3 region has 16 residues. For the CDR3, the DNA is TGTGCCAGCAGCTTAGGGGCAGGGTTGGGATACAATGAGCAGTTCTTC. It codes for CASSLGAGLGYNEQFF. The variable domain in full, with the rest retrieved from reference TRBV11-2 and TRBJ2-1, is EAGVAQSPRYKIIEKRQSVAFWCNPISGHATLYWYQQILGQGPKLLIQFQNNGVVDDSQLPKDRFSAERLKGVDSTLKIQPAKLEDSAVYLCASSLGAGLGYNEQFFGPGTRLTVL.

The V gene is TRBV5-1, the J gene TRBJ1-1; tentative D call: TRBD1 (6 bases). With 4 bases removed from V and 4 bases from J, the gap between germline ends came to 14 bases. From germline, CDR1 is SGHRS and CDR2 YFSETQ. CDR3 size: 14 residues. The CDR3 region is CASSQGQGGTEAFF. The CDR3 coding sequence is TGCGCCAGCAGCCAGGGACAAGGGGGCACTGAAGCTTTCTTT.

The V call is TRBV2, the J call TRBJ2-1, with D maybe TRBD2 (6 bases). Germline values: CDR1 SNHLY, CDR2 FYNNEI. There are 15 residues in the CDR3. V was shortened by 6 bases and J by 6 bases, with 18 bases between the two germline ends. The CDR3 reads CASSPPGLPFNEQFF. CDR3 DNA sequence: TGTGCCAGCAGCCCTCCGGGACTCCCTTTCAATGAGCAGTTCTTC.

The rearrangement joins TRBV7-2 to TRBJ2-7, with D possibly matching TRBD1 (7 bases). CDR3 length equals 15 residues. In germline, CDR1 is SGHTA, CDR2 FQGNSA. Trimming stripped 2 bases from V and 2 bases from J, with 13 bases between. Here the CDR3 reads CASSLQGGSTYEQYF. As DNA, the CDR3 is TGTGCCAGCAGCTTACAGGGGGGATCGACCTACGAGCAGTACTTC. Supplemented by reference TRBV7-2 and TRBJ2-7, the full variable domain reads GAGVSQSPSNKVTEKGKDVELRCDPISGHTALYWYRQSLGQGLEFLIYFQGNSAPDKSGLPSDRFSAERTGGSVSTLTIQRTQQEDSAVYLCASSLQGGSTYEQYFGPGTRLTVT.

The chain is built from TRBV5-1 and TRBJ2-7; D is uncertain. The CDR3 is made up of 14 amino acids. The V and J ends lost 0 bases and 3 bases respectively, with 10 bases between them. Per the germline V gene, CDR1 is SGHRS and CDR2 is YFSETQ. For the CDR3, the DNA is TGCGCCAGCAGCTTGGGTCTAGAAGTCTACGAGCAGTACTTC. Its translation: CASSLGLEVYEQYF. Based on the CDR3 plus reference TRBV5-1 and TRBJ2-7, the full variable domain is KAGVTQTPRYLIKTRGQQVTLSCSPISGHRSVSWYQQTPGQGLQFLFEYFSETQRNKGNFPGRFSGRQFSNSRSEMNVSTLELGDSALYLCASSLGLEVYEQYFGPGTRLTVT.

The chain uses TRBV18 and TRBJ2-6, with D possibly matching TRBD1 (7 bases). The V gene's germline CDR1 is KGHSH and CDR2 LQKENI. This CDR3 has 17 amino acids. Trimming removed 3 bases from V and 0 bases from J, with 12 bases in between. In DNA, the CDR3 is TGTGCCAGCTCACCCGCCAGGGGGGACTCTGGGGCCAACGTCCTGACTTTC. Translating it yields CASSPARGDSGANVLTF.

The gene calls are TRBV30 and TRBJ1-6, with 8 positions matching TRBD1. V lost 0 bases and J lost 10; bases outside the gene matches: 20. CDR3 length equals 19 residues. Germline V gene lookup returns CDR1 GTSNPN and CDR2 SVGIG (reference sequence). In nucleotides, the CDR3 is TGTGCCTGGAGTGTATCGCGGGCCGTGAACAGGGGGTTTTGGTCACCCCTCCACTTT. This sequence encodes CAWSVSRAVNRGFWSPLHF.